The T cell receptor beta chain under discussion was sequenced for a study of T cell responses to AZD1222 COVID-19 vaccine. Study observations and caveats: The breadth and depth of Spike-specific TCRs increased once two AZD1222 doses had been given. Baseline serology detected seropositivity in only five to seven AZD1222 recipients.

This clone has a single count. Its specificity is not known. V was pared by 5 bases and J by 3 bases, with 14 bases between. Germline loops: CDR1 PRHDT, CDR2 FYEKMQ (reference sequence). This CDR3 spans 14 amino acids. The table came from immunoSEQ multiplex PCR; TCRdb's copy has only in-frame clones and leaves some out. The profile covers about 78,000 clones, with roughly 80% appearing a single time and 2.5% to 3% taken by the ten largest. This specimen was peripheral blood, taken on day 0 of AZD1222 vaccination. The V call is TRBV13, the J call TRBJ2-7, with a weak D call TRBD2 (5 bases). This receptor was identified in an adult in good health. CDR3 nucleotide sequence: TGTGCCAGCAGCCCAAATCGGGGTGGCTACGAGCAGTACTTC. Encoded protein: CASSPNRGGYEQYF.